This T cell receptor beta chain was documented in a study of T cells in Graves' hyperthyroidism and ophthalmopathy. Whole-study results and caveats: Most expanded thyroid clonotypes above 0.001 recurred in blood.

The authors obtained PBMCs from more than 9.5 ml of fresh peripheral blood. Researchers took RNA transcripts and amplified the TCR beta CDR3 regions from them. Using the HTBI primer set, a first-round RT-PCR was run on the TCR CDR3. In TCRdb, the multiplex PCR reads were re-called with MiXCR into one record per CDR3 protein. In the table there are a few hundred thousand distinct CDR3 sequences, around 16% of which are singletons. The V and J ends lost 2 bases and 4 bases, in that order; junction bases with no gene match: 4. This CDR3 is built from 16 residues. Looked up from germline, CDR1 is SGHTA and CDR2 is FQGNSA. This clonotype came up many times. Its antigen is still unknown.

Sequencing used blood. The receptor was isolated from a woman aged 35 to 49 with Graves' ophthalmopathy. The V gene is TRBV7-2, the J gene TRBJ2-1; 11 bases agree with TRBD2. CDR3 amino acids: CASSLLAGGLYNEQFF. The DNA for the CDR3 is TGTGCCAGCAGCTTACTAGCGGGGGGCCTATACAATGAGCAGTTCTTC.